What follows is one TCR beta chain and its context. It lacks a known antigen. No much larger clone exists at a distance of one base, and base qualities are not known. For the CD8 naive samples, CD45RO-negative cells were positively selected for CCR7, yielding a CD45RA+CCR7+ population from which TemRA cells were excluded. Healthy HIV-negative adults with no recently reported acute infections or vaccinations were included as donors. All donors were Caucasian adults living in Nashville, Tennessee, USA. After blood collection by leukapheresis, PBMCs were isolated using Ficoll-Histopaque density gradient centrifugation and then cryopreserved in the vapor phase of liquid nitrogen. Purity and quantity of every magnetically sorted T cell population were checked by analytical flow cytometry. Genomic DNA was isolated from each sorted fraction and quantified by UV absorbance on a Nanodrop 2000c. These data come from a study of shared clonotypes between healthy human individuals (dated by TCRdb to 2018 to 2021). For the study in its entirety: The cohort comprised a couple of women and a few men aged 18 to 49 years. Libraries were prepared and TCR repertoires were sequenced by different laboratories using diverse techniques, in order to increase sequencing depth and limit assay-specific biases. For each donor, CD4 naive and CD4 memory were each given three plates, CD8 naive was given two plates, and CD8 memory was given one plate. To estimate repertoire size and how much clonotype sharing occurs between individuals, the study deeply sequenced the blood TCR repertoires of five healthy adults. Each donor's leukapheresis produced roughly between roughly 0.85 and 9 billion PBMCs. Points the paper makes about the study in general: Because the study included only a small number of donors, the genetic and exposure-history diversity represented was limited. Incomplete sequencing was indicated by rarefaction of sorted-subset datasets, despite the large sequencing depth. Sharing across four donors was observed for approximately 4.6% of naive CD4, under 4% of naive CD8, over 2% of memory CD4, and about 0.4% of memory CD8 clonotypes. Based on pairwise subsampling, the degree of clonotype sharing among donors was expected to be affected by sequencing depth. Higher generation probabilities were observed for clonotypes shared by all four sorted-subset donors than for non-shared clonotypes. Sampling was limited to blood, and TCR repertoires in tissue likely differ from TCR repertoires in blood. Naive subsets generally had larger estimated clonotype richness than memory subsets did.

Taken from cysteine to phenylalanine, the CDR3 has 10 residues. Of the read, only the CDR3 DNA is kept; its 30 bases are in frame from base 1. Between the V and J ends, shortened by 4 bases and 8 bases respectively, the junction contains 5 bases. Reading the germline V gene gives CDR1 SNHLY and CDR2 FYNNEI. TCR CDR3 regions were amplified from genomic DNA by multiplex PCR using the deep immunoSEQ assay. Genomic DNA extracted from each cell subset was distributed evenly over all wells of several immunoSEQ 96-well plates, and each plate served as one replicate. For sorted subsets, 150 to 250 ng of genomic DNA, equivalent to 30,000 or so T cell genomes, went into each replicate PCR. The purified libraries were quantified using a Qubit 3.0 fluorometer, sized with a Bioanalyzer 2100, and then quantified again using the KAPA Library Quantification kit. Each immunoSEQ 96-well plate was sequenced on its own single-read 150-cycle Illumina NextSeq 550 flow cell. The study's processing was this. Because the immunoSEQ output held only junctional sequences and lacked quality scores, the filtering could not match the filtering applied to full-length reads. To assign V/J genes and CDR3, sequences were annotated using PyIR, a Python wrapper for IgBLAST v1.9, with IMGT germline references. Reads with weak V/J assignments (E-value above 1e-6), missing CDR3, stop codons, out-of-frame junctions, or ambiguous translated residues were removed. A V3J clonotype was defined by an identical inferred V gene, J gene, and CDR3 amino acid sequence. Percentage overlap between repertoires was computed as shared unique clonotypes divided by the size of the smaller repertoire. Richness of each repertoire was evaluated using RTK rarefaction, the Chao1 estimator, and Recon v2.1 estimates of unobserved clonotypes. Generation probabilities for all TCRbeta clonotypes obtained by the gDNA method from a handful of donors were computed using OLGA. What TCRdb holds here is the immuneACCESS table cut down to in-frame rearrangements. Part of the clones is not present; checked against another copy, under half of the missing clones reflect an unresolved V gene, and the others are unexplained. The V and J calls and the clone size are those of that table, but D and trimming were determined from the DNA. Recorded for this sample are about 2.2 million clones; 85% to 95% of them occurred a single time. The biggest ten clones account for around 1.7% of the sample.

The sequencing sample was made of naive CD8+ T cells from PBMCs. Reading the label with the study, this specimen's cell subset or site is: CD45RA+CCR7+. The sequence came from a man between 18 and 29 years old in good health. Some clones in this sample may be carry-over from other donors' samples. The chain couples TRBV2 to TRBJ1-2; no D gene call is confident. The CDR3 region: CASSGYGYTF. The DNA reads TGTGCCAGCAGTGGGTACGGCTACACCTTC. The variable domain in full, with residues beyond the CDR3 obtained from the reference TRBV2 and TRBJ1-2 genes, is EPEVTQTPSHQVTQMGQEVILRCVPISNHLYFYWYRQILGQKVEFLVSFYNNEISEKSEIFDDQFSVERPDGSNFTLKIRSTKLEDSAMYFCASSGYGYTFGSGTRLTVV.